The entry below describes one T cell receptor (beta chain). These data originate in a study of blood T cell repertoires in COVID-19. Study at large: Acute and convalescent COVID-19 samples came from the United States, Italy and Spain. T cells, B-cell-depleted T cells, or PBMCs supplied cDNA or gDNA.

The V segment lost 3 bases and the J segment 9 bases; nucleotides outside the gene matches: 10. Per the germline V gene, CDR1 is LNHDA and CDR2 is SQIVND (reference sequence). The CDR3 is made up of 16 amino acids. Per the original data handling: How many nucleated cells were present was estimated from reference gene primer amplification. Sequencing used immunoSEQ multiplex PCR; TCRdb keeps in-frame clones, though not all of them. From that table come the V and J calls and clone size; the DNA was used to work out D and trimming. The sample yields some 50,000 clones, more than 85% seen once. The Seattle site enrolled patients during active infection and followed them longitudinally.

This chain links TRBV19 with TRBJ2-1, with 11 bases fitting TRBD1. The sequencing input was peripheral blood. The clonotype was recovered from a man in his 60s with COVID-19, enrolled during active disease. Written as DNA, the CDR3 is TGTGCCAGTAGTATCACCGGGACAGGGGGTGCGAGTGAGCAGTTCTTC. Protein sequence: CASSITGTGGASEQFF. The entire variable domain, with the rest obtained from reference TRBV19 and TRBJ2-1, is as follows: DGGITQSPKYLFRKEGQNVTLSCEQNLNHDAMYWYRQDPGQGLRLIYYSQIVNDFQKGDIAEGYSVSREKKESFPLTVTSAQKNPTAFYLCASSITGTGGASEQFFGPGTRLTVL.